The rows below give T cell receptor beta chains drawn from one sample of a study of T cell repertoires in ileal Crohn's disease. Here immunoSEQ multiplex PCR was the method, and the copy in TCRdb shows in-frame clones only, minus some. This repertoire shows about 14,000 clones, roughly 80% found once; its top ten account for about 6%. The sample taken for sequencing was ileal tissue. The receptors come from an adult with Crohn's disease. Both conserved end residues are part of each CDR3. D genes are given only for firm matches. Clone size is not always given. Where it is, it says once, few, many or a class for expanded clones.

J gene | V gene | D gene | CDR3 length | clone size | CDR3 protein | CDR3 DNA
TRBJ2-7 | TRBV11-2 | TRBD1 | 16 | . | CASSLVGPGQGHEQYF | TGTGCCAGCAGCTTAGTGGGCCCGGGACAGGGTCACGAGCAGTACTTC
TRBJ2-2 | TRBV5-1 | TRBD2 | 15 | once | CASNQVAGSAGELFF | TGCGCCAGCAATCAGGTAGCGGGATCTGCCGGGGAGCTGTTTTTT
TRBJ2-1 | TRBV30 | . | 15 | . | CAWSSGTPPYNEQFF | TGTGCCTGGAGTTCCGGGACACCTCCCTACAATGAGCAGTTCTTC
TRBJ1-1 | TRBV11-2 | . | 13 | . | CASSFTGRTEAFF | TGTGCCAGCAGCTTTACCGGGAGGACTGAAGCTTTCTTT
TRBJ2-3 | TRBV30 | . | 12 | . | CAWSGGLYTQYF | TGTGCCTGGAGTGGGGGACTGTATACGCAGTATTTT
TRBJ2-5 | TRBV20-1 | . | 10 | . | CSASQETQYF | TGCAGTGCGAGTCAAGAGACCCAGTACTTC
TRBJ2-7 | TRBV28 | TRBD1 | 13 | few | CASSSGQEDEQYF | TGTGCCAGCAGTTCGGGACAGGAAGACGAGCAGTACTTC
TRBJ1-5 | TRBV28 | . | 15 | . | CASSFGQKDIQPQHF | TGTGCCAGCAGTTTTGGGCAGAAGGATATCCAGCCCCAGCATTTT
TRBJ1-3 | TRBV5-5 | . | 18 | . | CASSLAAASSISGNTIYF | TGTGCCAGCAGCTTGGCCGCGGCATCATCGATCTCTGGAAACACCATATATTTT
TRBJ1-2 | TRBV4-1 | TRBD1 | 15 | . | CASSQAGQETYGYTF | TGCGCCAGCAGCCAAGCGGGACAGGAGACATATGGCTACACCTTC
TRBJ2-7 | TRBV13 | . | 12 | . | CASSFPSYEQYF | TGTGCCAGCAGCTTCCCTTCCTACGAGCAGTACTTC
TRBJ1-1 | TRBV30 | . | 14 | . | CAWRGNAANTEAFF | TGTGCCTGGAGAGGTAACGCGGCGAACACTGAAGCTTTCTTT
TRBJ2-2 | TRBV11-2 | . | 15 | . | CASSTDWDRGGELFF | TGTGCCAGCAGCACAGACTGGGATCGGGGCGGGGAGCTGTTTTTT
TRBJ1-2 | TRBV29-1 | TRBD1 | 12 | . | CSSEQGAWGYTF | TGCAGCTCCGAACAGGGGGCTTGGGGCTACACCTTC
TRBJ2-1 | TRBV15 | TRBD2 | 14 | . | CATRRTSGYNEQFF | TGTGCCACCAGGCGGACTAGCGGGTACAATGAGCAGTTCTTC
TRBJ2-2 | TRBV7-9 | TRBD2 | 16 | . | CASSLTSALNTGELFF | TGTGCCAGCAGCTTAACTAGCGCATTGAACACCGGGGAGCTGTTTTTT
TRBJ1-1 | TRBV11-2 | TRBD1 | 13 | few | CASSLWTGTEAFF | TGTGCCAGCAGCTTATGGACAGGGACTGAAGCTTTCTTT
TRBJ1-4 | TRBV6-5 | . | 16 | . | CASSYRRPGEGEKLFF | TGTGCCAGCAGTTACCGGCGACCTGGAGAAGGTGAAAAACTGTTTTTT
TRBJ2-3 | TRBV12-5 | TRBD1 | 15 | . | CASGAGTGAADTQYF | TGTGCTAGTGGTGCCGGGACAGGGGCGGCAGATACGCAGTATTTT
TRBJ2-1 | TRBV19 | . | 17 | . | CASSTHPLASTYNEQFF | TGTGCCAGTAGCACGCACCCCCTAGCGTCGACCTACAATGAGCAGTTCTTC
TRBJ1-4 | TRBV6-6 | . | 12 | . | CASRVANEKLFF | TGTGCCAGCAGGGTAGCTAATGAAAAACTGTTTTTT
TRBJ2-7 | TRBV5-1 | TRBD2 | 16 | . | CASSLGTSGMTYEQYF | TGCGCCAGCAGCTTAGGGACTAGCGGGATGACCTACGAGCAGTACTTC
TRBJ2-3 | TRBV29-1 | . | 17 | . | CSVTNALSGSFTDTQYF | TGCAGCGTTACCAATGCCCTTAGCGGTTCTTTCACAGATACGCAGTATTTT
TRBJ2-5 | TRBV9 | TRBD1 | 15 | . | CASNRGGRGSETQYF | TGTGCCAGCAACCGAGGGGGCAGGGGGAGTGAGACCCAGTACTTC
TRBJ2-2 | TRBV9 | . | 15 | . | CASSVGSQNTGELFF | TGTGCCAGCAGCGTAGGGAGTCAAAACACCGGGGAGCTGTTTTTT
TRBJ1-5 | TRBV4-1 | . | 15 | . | CASSQDSGFAQPQHF | TGCGCCAGCAGCCAAGATTCGGGGTTTGCGCAGCCCCAGCATTTT
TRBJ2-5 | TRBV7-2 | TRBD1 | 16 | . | CASSLGLGTGGQTQYF | TGTGCCAGCAGCTTAGGGTTGGGGACAGGGGGACAGACCCAGTACTTC
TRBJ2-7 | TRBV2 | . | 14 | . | CALRESSGTYEQYF | TGTGCCCTAAGGGAGTCCAGCGGCACCTACGAGCAGTACTTC
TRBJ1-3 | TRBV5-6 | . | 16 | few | CASSLGRGYSGNTIYF | TGTGCCAGCAGCTTGGGGCGGGGTTACTCTGGAAACACCATATATTTT
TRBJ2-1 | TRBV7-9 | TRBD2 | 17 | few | CASRPERTSGEIGEQFF | TGTGCCAGCAGGCCCGAGCGGACTAGCGGGGAGATAGGTGAGCAGTTCTTC
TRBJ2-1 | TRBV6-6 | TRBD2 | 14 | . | CASRRGGQLNEQFF | TGTGCCAGCAGGCGGGGGGGCCAATTGAATGAGCAGTTCTTC
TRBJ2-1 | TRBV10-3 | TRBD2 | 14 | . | CAISGWTRNNEQFF | TGTGCCATCAGTGGGTGGACTAGAAACAATGAGCAGTTCTTC
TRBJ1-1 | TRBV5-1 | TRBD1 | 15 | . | CASSLARTGITEAFF | TGCGCCAGCAGCTTGGCTAGGACAGGGATCACTGAAGCTTTCTTT
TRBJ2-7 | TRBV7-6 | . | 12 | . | CASSDDIYEQYF | TGTGCCAGCAGCGACGACATCTACGAGCAGTACTTC
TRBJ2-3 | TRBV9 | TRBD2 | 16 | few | CASSVAPRGNTDTQYF | TGTGCCAGCAGCGTAGCTCCGCGGGGGAACACAGATACGCAGTATTTT
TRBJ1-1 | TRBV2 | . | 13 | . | CASRIDTNTEAFF | TGTGCCAGCAGGATTGACACAAACACTGAAGCTTTCTTT
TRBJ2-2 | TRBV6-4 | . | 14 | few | CASSWTGNTGELFF | TGTGCCAGCAGTTGGACGGGAAACACCGGGGAGCTGTTTTTT
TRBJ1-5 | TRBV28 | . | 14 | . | CASWGRLSNQPQHF | TGTGCCAGCTGGGGGCGCCTTAGCAATCAGCCCCAGCATTTT
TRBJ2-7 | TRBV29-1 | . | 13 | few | CSVAVGQTREQYF | TGCAGCGTCGCAGTGGGCCAGACTAGAGAGCAGTACTTC
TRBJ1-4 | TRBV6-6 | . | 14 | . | CASSPSGGSEKLFF | TGTGCCAGCAGTCCCTCCGGGGGGTCTGAAAAACTGTTTTTT
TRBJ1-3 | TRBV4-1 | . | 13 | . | CASSQEGGTTIYF | TGCGCCAGCAGCCAAGAGGGAGGGACCACCATATATTTT
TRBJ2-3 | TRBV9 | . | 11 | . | CASSVADTQYF | TGTGCCAGCAGCGTGGCCGATACGCAGTATTTT
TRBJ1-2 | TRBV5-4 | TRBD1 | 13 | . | CASSFNHRGGYTF | TGTGCCAGCAGCTTCAACCACAGGGGTGGCTACACCTTC
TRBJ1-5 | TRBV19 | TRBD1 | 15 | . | CASRISGQVGQPQHF | TGTGCCAGTAGAATTTCAGGACAGGTAGGTCAGCCCCAGCATTTT
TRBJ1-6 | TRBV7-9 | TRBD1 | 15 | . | CASRPRGQADSPLHF | TGTGCCAGCAGGCCCCGAGGACAGGCGGATTCACCCCTCCACTTT